The clone carrying this TCR beta chain was picked up one time. As processed by the authors: Amplification of reference gene primers provided the estimated nucleated cell counts. TCRdb's copy holds only in-frame clones and misses some; the assay was immunoSEQ multiplex PCR. That table gives V, J and clone size, and the DNA gave D and trimming. The sample has 150,000 to 200,000 clones, roughly nine tenths seen once. This entry comes from a study of blood T cell repertoires in COVID-19. On the study more broadly: Samples representing acute and convalescent COVID-19 were sourced from the United States, Italy and Spain. T cells, B-cell-depleted T cells, or PBMCs supplied cDNA or gDNA.

The CDR3 contains 14 residues. Germline CDR1 is SGHNT and CDR2 is YENEEA. Trimming removed 0 bases from V and 5 bases from J; junction bases left unmatched: 3. Specimen: peripheral blood. The chain uses TRBV11-3 and TRBJ2-5; 7 bases align to TRBD2. This receptor was identified in a woman aged 70-85 years with acute or convalescent COVID-19. The CDR3 region is CASSLELSGETQYF. The CDR3 nucleotides read TGTGCCAGCAGCTTAGAGCTTAGCGGGGAGACCCAGTACTTC.